Below, one TCR beta chain is given with its context. Its antigen is still unknown. No base quality values were provided; no much bigger clone lies one nucleotide off. The method behind the library was the immunoSEQ multiplex PCR assay. For the multiplex PCR, a mixture combining 60 forward primers for TCR Vbeta segments and 13 reverse primers for TCR Jbeta segments was used. Amplification of the CDR3 region of rearranged TCR beta genes was performed with a multiplex PCR assay on genomic DNA. Amplified TCR beta libraries were sequenced as 87-base-pair reads on the Illumina HiSeq System. Concerning the study's data processing: In a later analysis, around 80 million unique TCR beta chains were counted across the roughly 670 repertoires, and around 11 million of these chains were shared by at least two donors. A nearest-neighbor algorithm error-corrected the raw reads and collapsed the reads into unique sequences, merging closely related sequences to remove PCR and sequencing errors. To assign V, D and J gene segments, CDR3 sequences were aligned to IMGT reference sequences. For a sequence to be retained, a match of at least six nucleotides was required to both a V gene segment and a J gene segment. Rearrangements were called productive when the CDR3 lacked stop codons and stayed in frame with V and J; all others were non-productive. Following IMGT convention, CDR3 was defined as the stretch from the second conserved V-encoded cysteine up to the conserved J-encoded phenylalanine. The earlier analysis of 500 to 600 of the donors excluded sequences that lacked an unambiguous match to a single V gene segment. An earlier analysis of several hundred of the donors called V segments functional above 56.7% productive rearrangements and segregating when the between-donor standard deviation exceeded 5%. A statistical classification framework was built to diagnose cytomegalovirus status from the catalog of TCR beta chain sequences. In a later analysis, V and J genes were assigned by comparing TCR nucleotide sequences against IMGT/GENE-DB human TR gene sequences. A later analysis assigned CDR3 sequences and most-parsimonious VDJ recombination scenarios with the TCRdist pipeline. A later analysis defined each TCR beta chain by its CDR3 amino acid sequence plus V-gene family, and excluded reads lacking a unique V-gene family. A later analysis removed 450 to 600 highly shared, low-generation-probability nucleotide sequences to deal with suspected cross-contamination and a sequencing artifact. For each public chain, a later analysis derived a clonal expansion index from normalized ranks of inferred template counts within each repertoire. In a later analysis, generation probabilities were computed using a VDJ recombination model fitted to out-of-frame rearrangements, and the results were checked against IGoR. Hypergeometric tests were used in a later analysis to score TCR-TCR, TCR-HLA and TCR-CMV co-occurrence, with a repertoire-size bias correction applied to the TCR pairs. In a later analysis, false discovery rates were estimated by permuting HLA or CMV assignments 20 times. In a later analysis, co-occurring TCRs were grouped using DBSCAN, and TCRdist sequence similarity was added for clustering within HLA-allele-positive subsets. Repertoires with fewer than 30,000 or more than 120,000 public chains were left out of co-occurrence clustering, as were a handful of repertoires with anomalous nucleotide sharing. TCRdb provides this immuneACCESS table in a form limited to in-frame rearrangements. Some clones are lacking; in checked studies, under half of them reflect an unresolved V gene, and why the rest are absent is not known. D and trimming come from the DNA, and the V and J calls and clone size come from that table. The sample table holds 100,000 to 150,000 clones, of which roughly 69% were seen once. The biggest ten clones account for approximately 2.6% of the sample.

The data are from a study of cytomegalovirus exposure and HLA in healthy donors (dated by TCRdb to about 2017). Regarding the complete study: An earlier analysis of fewer than 750 of the donors reported approximately 280 Gb of sequence data and 117 million unique TCR beta sequences obtained from some 170 million T cells. High-throughput TCR immunosequencing, statistical association of individual TCRs with disease status, and machine learning were combined to predict cytomegalovirus infection status. In a later analysis, previously published TCR beta repertoires from 550 to 700 donors were re-analyzed and high-resolution HLA genotyping was added so that TCR occurrence patterns could be studied. Donor age, sex, ethnicity and CMV serostatus were collected together with the repertoire data. Using immunosequencing, the study profiled T cell repertoires from fewer than 850 subjects and related those repertoires to cytomegalovirus serostatus. An early release covering approximately 600 HLA-typed donors comprised 250 to 350 gigabases of sequencing data and 85 million or so unique TCR sequences. The genetic ancestry cluster associated with self-reported Caucasian donors included around four fifths of the 398 genotyped donors. Rather than using new phenotypic data, the later analysis identified candidate immune exposures from TCR beta sequences and from how often those sequences occurred across donors. HLA typing included class I and class II loci at four-digit resolution. In addition to the first cohort of 650 to 800 subjects, a separate validation cohort of over 90 different subjects was used. Every discovery cohort repertoire had been produced on one sequencing platform. Typing coverage varied by locus: about 629-630 donors for A, B, C, DRB1 and DQB1; some 520 for DQA1; about 600 for DPA1; approximately 490 for DPB1. In an earlier analysis of a few hundred of the donors, high-throughput TCR beta sequencing was used to judge whether each TCR beta V gene segment behaved as functional or pseudogenic. A later genetic analysis used genome-wide SNP genotypes for about 60% of the 666 donors, treating that subset as a discovery cohort. Among about 360 genotyped donors of the cohort, an average of roughly 240,000 unique TCR beta nucleotide sequences were sequenced per donor, roughly 18% of them non-productive. The study aimed to test whether signatures of past pathogen exposure could be identified by cataloging public T cell receptors. Four to six DR-DQ haplotypes were handled as single units for association and clustering, since linkage in the cohort was strong.

CDR3 length: 17 amino acids, cysteine to phenylalanine. This entry keeps only the CDR3 DNA: 51 bases, framed from base 1. The cohort comprised under 700 healthy bone marrow donors. All cohort members were sampled while nominally healthy, although unrecorded immune exposures were likely present. CMV serostatus was recorded as positive for roughly 290 and negative for about 50% of the 666 cohort members, whereas no CMV serostatus was recorded for the donor in question. A peripheral blood sample was collected from each donor, and TCR beta sequencing was performed on peripheral blood mononuclear cells. Genomic DNA extraction from the blood cell samples was performed with the Qiagen DNeasy Blood Extraction Kit. General study outcomes and caveats: Roughly uniform sequencing depth across donors was assumed in presence/absence analyses, although this assumption may not hold. Correlated functional status among segregating V segments might reflect linkage disequilibrium, but an unknown experimental factor could not be ruled out. When HLA alleles, especially DR and DQ, strongly co-occurred, TCR associations were difficult to assign to individual alleles. A further reported finding was that TCR beta sequences accurately predicted the HLA-A and HLA-B alleles for most subjects in the first cohort. A few of the identified cytomegalovirus-associated TCR beta chains were confirmed in vitro to be specific for cytomegalovirus antigens. Some IMGT-functional V segments, including TRBV6-2 and TRBV6-3, could not be distinguished by the 87-base-pair reads and were therefore excluded. CMV serostatus was the only immune exposure information available for the cohort. The study gave a list of around 170 TCR beta chains associated with cytomegalovirus. Because HLA typing was unavailable for some donors at each locus, only the typed subset was used in association tests. A later analysis associated roughly 17,000 TCR beta sequences with specific HLA alleles at a false discovery rate of 0.05. Several of the top co-occurrence clusters appeared to be linked to parvovirus B19, influenza, CMV and Epstein-Barr virus, according to a later analysis. According to a later analysis, TCR association rates differed among HLA loci, with DRB1 alleles showing the most associated TCRs and HLA-C alleles showing the fewest. The classifier was reported to diagnose cytomegalovirus status with high specificity and sensitivity in both the original cohort and the validation cohort. In a later genetic analysis, a missense DCLRE1C variant was associated with V-gene and J-gene trimming of TCR beta chains, and the association was replicated in an independent cohort. An earlier analysis of approximately 600 of the donors showed that most TCR beta V segments appeared in productive rearrangements either about 87% or about 30% of the time, which broadly matched IMGT annotations. The cohort was sequenced for TCR beta chains only, and without alpha or paired-chain data the features that could be detected were limited. A later analysis found that HLA-associated TCR beta chains were more clonally expanded and had lower generation probabilities than equally common non-associated chains. While some public TCRs were present in many individuals, most TCR sequences turned up only very rarely across donors. A later analysis found that most CMV-associated TCR beta chains appeared HLA-restricted, with HLA associations seemingly driven largely by CMV exposure. A cluster of highly shared sequence variants was judged likely to represent a technical artifact of the sequencing pipeline. In a later genetic analysis, fewer N-insertions in productive TCRs were reported among donors in an Asian-associated ancestry cluster than the approximately 710-donor mean. The earlier analysis of some 560 of the donors excluded around 17 rarely observed V segments, including chromosome 9 orphons, because counts were too low. It was suggested by the authors that the approach could potentially be generalized to other disease states and immunological phenotypes.

The specimen sequenced was PBMCs. Rearrangement joined TRBV21-1 to TRBJ2-3; the table assigns TRBD1, which was not confirmed against the DNA. TRBV21-1 is a pseudogene segment. The source is a human donor in good health. The bases read TGTGCCAGCAGCAACGCTCCTGACAGGGACAGCACAGATACGCAGTATTTT. This yields the protein CASSNAPDRDSTDTQYF.